This TCR beta chain emerged from a study of radiation and T cells in renal cell carcinoma. To note about this clone: What it recognizes is unknown.

TCRdb's copy holds only in-frame clones and misses some; the assay was immunoSEQ multiplex PCR. Here the sample spans about 150,000 clones, 75% to 90% being singletons. Time point of the sample: blood 4 weeks post-SBRT, at nephrectomy. Treatment here: 15 Gy SBRT to primary tumor, nephrectomy 4 weeks later. Nephrectomy followed 15 Gy stereotactic body radiation by 4 weeks. After SBRT, blood was collected at 2 and 4 weeks, plus baseline. Study-wide findings and caveats: Top tumor clonotypes rose in blood 2 weeks post-radiation, then contracted.

Here the sequenced sample was blood, taken from a patient whose treatment included radiotherapy and nephrectomy. This clonotype was sampled from a woman between 45 and 65 years old with renal cell carcinoma.

The CDR3 here is CSVETEQGASSYEQYF. In nucleotides, the CDR3 is TGCAGCGTGGAGACCGAACAGGGGGCGAGCTCCTACGAGCAGTACTTC. V usage is TRBV29-1 and J usage is TRBJ2-7; TRBD1 agrees at 9 bases. This CDR3 has 16 residues. Looked up from germline, CDR1 is SQVTM and CDR2 is ANQGSEA. Unmatched junction bases numbered 12, after V lost 6 bases and J lost 0 bases.